The present T cell receptor (beta chain) was sequenced within a study of cytomegalovirus exposure and HLA in healthy donors. Overall study results and limits: Earlier analysis found most TCR beta V segments productive about 90% or about 30% of the time. A later analysis linked a missense variant in DCLRE1C to the trimming of TCR beta V and J genes. Donors belonging to an Asian-associated ancestry cluster reportedly showed fewer N-insertions in productive TCRs than the roughly 670-donor mean, according to what a later analysis found.

V lost 3 bases, J lost 3 bases, and 12 bases lay in between. This CDR3 contains 14 residues. Germline values: CDR1 SQVTM, CDR2 ANQGSEA. The PCR ran on 60 Vbeta and 13 Jbeta primers. Clones were sequenced by immunoSEQ multiplex PCR, and TCRdb holds only the in-frame ones, with some missing. Of approximately 100,000 clones listed, roughly 79% were seen once; the top ten hold under 2.5%. Regarding this clone: What it binds is unknown.

The TCR was taken from a woman in her twenties or thirties in good health and CMV-seronegative. The sequenced sample was PBMCs. The chain combines TRBV29-1 with TRBJ2-1; TRBD2 is a possible D gene (6 bases). CDR3 nucleotides: TGCAGCGTTGATCGGAGTAGCGGCTACAATGAGCAGTTCTTC. Translation: CSVDRSSGYNEQFF.